This TCR beta chain was sequenced in a study of metastatic and nonmetastatic thyroid tumors (dated by TCRdb to 2018 to 2021). General notes on the study: Repertoires from peripheral blood and from tumor or nodule tissue samples of malignant and benign thyroid patients were compared.

Overall results and qualifications from the work: In both blood and tumor samples, malignant tumors were reported to have significantly higher TCR beta diversity than benign nodules.

No patient had received any treatment before thyroid surgery. Using T-cell receptor beta sequencing, the study looked back at clinical samples from patients collected from the early 2010s to the late 2010s. This clone showed up many times. Its antigen remains unidentified. No qualities accompany the bases; no much larger clone lies one base away. V is reduced by 4 bases and J by 11 bases, leaving a spacing of 11 bases between them. From the cysteine up to the phenylalanine, the CDR3 has a length of 11 residues. The entry retains the CDR3 DNA only, 33 bases that are in frame from base 1. Based on the germline V gene, the CDR1 and CDR2 sequences are MNHNS and SASEGT. Library generation was performed with PCR. Sequencing instrument: Illumina HiSeq 4000. The TCR beta-chain CDR3 region of each patient was profiled by high-throughput sequencing. Per the original workflow: CDR3 differences across clinicopathological groups were used to build a classifier for discriminating distant-metastatic papillary thyroid cancer patients. The Shannon index was used to assess repertoire diversity, and the Morisita-Horn index was used to assess tumor-blood repertoire similarity. TCRdb reran the public reads through fastp at Q25 and MiXCR, keeping productive beta chains. The V and J calls reflect TCRdb's pipeline rather than the authors' work. The sample contains some 64,000 clones, about 4% of them found a single time. Jointly, the top ten make up around 20% of the sample.

The clonotype originates from a female donor with papillary thyroid cancer or a benign thyroid nodule (not recorded which). Some clones in this sample may be carry-over from other donors' samples. Material for sequencing was blood. Recombination linked TRBV6-1 to TRBJ1-2, with the D gene not clear enough to name. The nucleotide sequence is given as TGTGCCAGCAGTGTTTCCGGGCCTTACACCTTC. This translates into CASSVSGPYTF.